The present entry profiles one T cell receptor beta chain with its context. Its specific antigen is unknown. No much larger clonotype is one base removed from it; base qualities were not supplied. The immunoSEQ Assay, a bias-controlled multiplex PCR, was used to amplify TCRbeta CDR3 regions from genomic DNA. The published analysis was carried out like this. The number of nucleated cells in each sample was estimated by amplification of reference gene primers within the assay. Sequence reads were collapsed and filtered to measure the absolute abundance of every unique TCRbeta CDR3 rearrangement. For each sample, productive Simpson clonality was calculated as the square root of Simpson's diversity index over productive rearrangements. TCRdb obtained this table from immuneACCESS and retained in-frame rearrangements with V and J assigned. These tables miss some clones; where compared with another copy, unresolved V genes account for less than half of the shortfall, and the remainder is unexplained. V and J calls and clone size come straight from that table; D and trimming were deduced from the DNA. The sample yields around 360,000 clones; approximately 89% were counted once. Of the sample, about 10% falls within the top ten clones.

These data belong to a study of blood T cell repertoires in COVID-19 (TCRdb year 2020). Some background on the complete study: Samples covering the acute and convalescent phases of COVID-19 were provided by collaborators in the United States, Italy and Spain. The material from the prospective study consisted of cDNA or gDNA derived from T cells, B-cell-depleted T cells, or PBMCs. Deeply sampled blood TCRbeta repertoires from subjects exposed to, actively infected with, or recovered from COVID-19 were included in the dataset. The repertoires were released in a freely available public database meant as a resource for research on the immune response to SARS-CoV-2. Samples were obtained from the ongoing ImmuneRACE study (first 160 participants) and from over 1,000 subjects provided by 6 global collaborators. A de-identified subject ID, COVID-19 status, age in years and sex were almost always included in the sample metadata. Where HLA class I and class II types were available, the types were taken from metadata supplied by the sample provider, not from assay-based typing.

The CDR1 and CDR2 encoded by the germline V gene (reference sequence) are LNHDA and SQIVND. The cysteine opens and the phenylalanine closes a CDR3 of 14 amino acids. Only the CDR3 region is kept as DNA, spanning 42 bases read in frame from base 1. V lost 7 bases and J lost 11 bases; the stretch between them is 22 bases long. Points the paper makes about the study in general: Clinical and demographic metadata were provided uncurated, with the amount varying by source and participant.

One collaborating source in Seattle enrolled patients during active infection and followed them longitudinally through the course of disease. Whole blood was collected in K2EDTA tubes by collaborating institutions according to the institutions' own protocols. For TCRbeta analysis, collaborators shipped samples as frozen whole blood, isolated PBMCs, or DNA extracted from either of those sample types. The sample comprised peripheral blood. The rearranged segments are TRBV19 and TRBJ2-3, with the D gene not clear enough to name. This clonotype originated in a woman in her thirties with COVID-19, enrolled during active disease. The CDR3 in this case is CASKASASRVGQYF. Here is the DNA: TGTGCCAGTAAAGCCTCGGCCTCCCGGGTTGGGCAGTATTTT.